Listed below are T cell receptor beta chains from one sample, sequenced in a study of T-cell reconstitution after alpha-beta-depleted transplantation in children. Each CDR3 protein gets one entry after TCRdb re-called the PCR reads with MiXCR. Of 440,000 or so distinct CDR3 sequences in the sample, around 9.9% are singletons; the top ten hold nearly 5.5%. The specimen was PBMCs from the stem cell graft donor, collected from the stem cell graft. These TCRs come from a human donor who donated a stem cell graft to a child with acute myeloid leukemia. The conserved cysteine and the conserved F or W are not part of the CDR3 here. The order of the fields is CDR3 length, clone size, V gene, J gene, CDR3 protein. The listing skips clone size in some rows; elsewhere it reads once, few, many or a size class.

11,.,TRBV6-1,TRBJ2-2,ASRPGAAGELF
13,many,TRBV11-2,TRBJ2-2,ASSLDRRIPGELF
13,few,TRBV6-2/TRBV6-3,TRBJ1-5,ASSYSLYSNQPQH
13,.,TRBV20-1,TRBJ2-5,SARDVRTVQETQY
10,many,TRBV15,TRBJ1-4,ATGVWGEKLF
15,many,TRBV4-1,TRBJ2-1,ASSQVGLGGAPNEQF
13,few,TRBV6-4,TRBJ2-1,ASSDFPSGNNEQF
12,few,TRBV20-1,TRBJ2-5,SAQRKTGQETQY
15,few,TRBV2,TRBJ2-5,ASSDFGLAGERETQY
10,.,TRBV15,TRBJ1-1,ATEVGNTEAF
12,.,TRBV5-1,TRBJ2-1,ASSLKTAYNEQF
11,once,TRBV12-3/TRBV12-4,TRBJ1-1,ASTLLGGTEAF
10,many,TRBV20-1,TRBJ2-1,SASGRSDEQF
13,few,TRBV6-1,TRBJ1-5,ASSGSGFSNQPQH
15,.,TRBV4-3,TRBJ1-2,ASSRALDPGLDYGYT
11,.,TRBV6-5,TRBJ1-1,ASRYERDTEAF
14,.,TRBV7-9,TRBJ1-4,ASSDREEATNEKLF
13,.,TRBV12-3/TRBV12-4,TRBJ2-1,ASRQERGGYNEQF
13,many,TRBV6-5,TRBJ1-5,ASSPQGIGNQPQH
9,.,TRBV29-1,TRBJ2-5,NPPRGETQY
10,few,TRBV6-5,TRBJ2-5,ASSYSGRTQY
14,.,TRBV12-3/TRBV12-4,TRBJ2-7,ASSGGLDRGSHEQY
13,many,TRBV5-1,TRBJ2-1,ASRRTGDSYNEQF